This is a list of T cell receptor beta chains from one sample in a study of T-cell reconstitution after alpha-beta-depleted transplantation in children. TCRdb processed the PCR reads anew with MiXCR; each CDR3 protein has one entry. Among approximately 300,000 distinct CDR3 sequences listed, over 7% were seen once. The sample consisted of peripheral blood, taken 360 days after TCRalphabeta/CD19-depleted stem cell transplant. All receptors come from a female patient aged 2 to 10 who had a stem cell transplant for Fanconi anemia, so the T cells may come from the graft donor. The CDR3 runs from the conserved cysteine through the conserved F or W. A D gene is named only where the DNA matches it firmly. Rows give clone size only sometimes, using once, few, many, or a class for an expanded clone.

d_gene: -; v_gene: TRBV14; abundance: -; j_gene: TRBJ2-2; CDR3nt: TGTGCCAGCAGCCAAGCGCCGATCCGAACGCCGAACACCGGGGAGCTGTTTTTT; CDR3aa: CASSQAPIRTPNTGELFF
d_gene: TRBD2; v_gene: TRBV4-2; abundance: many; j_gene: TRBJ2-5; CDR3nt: TGTGCCAGCAGCCAAGTTGGACTAGCGGGGGCGGAGACCCAGTACTTC; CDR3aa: CASSQVGLAGAETQYF
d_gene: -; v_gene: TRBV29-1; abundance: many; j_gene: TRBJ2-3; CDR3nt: TGCAGCGTTGAAGTCCGGGGGGCTAGCACAGATACGCAGTATTTT; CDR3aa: CSVEVRGASTDTQYF
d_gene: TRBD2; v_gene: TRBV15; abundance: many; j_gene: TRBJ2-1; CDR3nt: TGTGCCACCAGCAGAGGTAGCGGGAGACGGGAGCAGTTCTTC; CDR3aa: CATSRGSGRREQFF
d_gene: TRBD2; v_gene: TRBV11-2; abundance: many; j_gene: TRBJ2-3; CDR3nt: TGTGCCAGCAGCCTCTTGAGCGGGAGGACAGATACGCAGTATTTT; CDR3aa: CASSLLSGRTDTQYF
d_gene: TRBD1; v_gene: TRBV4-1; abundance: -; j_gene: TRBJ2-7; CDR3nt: TGCGCCAGCAGCATGACAGGGGGCTACGAGCAGTACTTC; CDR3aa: CASSMTGGYEQYF
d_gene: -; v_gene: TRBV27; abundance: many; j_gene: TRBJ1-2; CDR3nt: TGTGCCAGCAGTTTAGATCGGGGAGTCTATGGCTACACCTTC; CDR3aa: CASSLDRGVYGYTF
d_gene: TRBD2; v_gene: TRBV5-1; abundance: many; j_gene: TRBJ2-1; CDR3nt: TGCGCCAGCAGCCTCCAATCGGGAGGGGACTACAATGAGCAGTTCTTC; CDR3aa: CASSLQSGGDYNEQFF
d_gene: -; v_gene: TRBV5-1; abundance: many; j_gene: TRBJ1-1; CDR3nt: TGCGCCAGCAGGAATGGATTTGGTTTGGCTGAAGCTTTCTTT; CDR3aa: CASRNGFGLAEAFF
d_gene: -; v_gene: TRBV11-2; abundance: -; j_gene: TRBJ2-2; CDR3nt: TGTGCCAGCAGCCCGTATGCGAGCACCGGGGAGCTGTTTTTT; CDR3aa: CASSPYASTGELFF
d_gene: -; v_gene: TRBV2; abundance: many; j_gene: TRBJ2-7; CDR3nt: TGTGCCAGCAGATTCGGAGTTATAATCGAGCAGTACTTC; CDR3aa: CASRFGVIIEQYF
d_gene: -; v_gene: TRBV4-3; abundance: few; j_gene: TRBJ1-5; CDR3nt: TGCGCCAGCAGCCAAGATAGTAAGGTTAATCAGCCCCAGCATTTT; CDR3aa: CASSQDSKVNQPQHF
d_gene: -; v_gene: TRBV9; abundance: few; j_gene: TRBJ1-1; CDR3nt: TGTGCCAGCCGCCGGGACAACCTCGGGAGGAACACTGAAGCTTTCTTT; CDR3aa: CASRRDNLGRNTEAFF
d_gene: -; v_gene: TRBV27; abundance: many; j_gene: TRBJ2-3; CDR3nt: TGTGCCAGCAGTTTATTCAGGGCAGATACGCAGTATTTT; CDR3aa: CASSLFRADTQYF
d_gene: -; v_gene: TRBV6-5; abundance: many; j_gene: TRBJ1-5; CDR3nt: TGTGCCAGCGAAACTTCTGCCCTGGGGCCAAATCAGCCCCAGCATTTT; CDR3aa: CASETSALGPNQPQHF
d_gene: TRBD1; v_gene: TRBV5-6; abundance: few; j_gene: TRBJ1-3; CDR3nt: TGTGCCAGCAGCTTATATCGACAGGGGCCTGGAAACACCATATATTTT; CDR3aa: CASSLYRQGPGNTIYF
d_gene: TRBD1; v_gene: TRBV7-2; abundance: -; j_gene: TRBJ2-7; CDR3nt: TGTGCCAGCAGCTCGGACAGGGGCGACGAGCAGTACTTC; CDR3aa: CASSSDRGDEQYF
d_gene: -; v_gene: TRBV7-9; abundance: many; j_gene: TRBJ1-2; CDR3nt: TGTGCCAGCAGCTCGGGCAGGACCTATGGCTACACCTTC; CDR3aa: CASSSGRTYGYTF
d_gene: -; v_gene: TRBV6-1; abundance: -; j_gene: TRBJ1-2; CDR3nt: TGTGCCAGCAGTGAATCGGGTGAACTTTATGGCTACACCTTC; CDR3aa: CASSESGELYGYTF
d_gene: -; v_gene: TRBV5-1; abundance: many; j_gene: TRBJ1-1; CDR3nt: TGCGCCAGCAGCTTCAGTCCACAGGGAAACACTGAAGCTTTCTTT; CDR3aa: CASSFSPQGNTEAFF
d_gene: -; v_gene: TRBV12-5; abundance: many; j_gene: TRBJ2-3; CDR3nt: TGTGCTAGTGGTTTTGAAGCGGAAACGTTACCAGATACGCAGTATTTT; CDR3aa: CASGFEAETLPDTQYF
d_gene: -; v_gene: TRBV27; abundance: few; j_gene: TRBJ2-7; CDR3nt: TGTGCCAGCAGTTTATCGCCAGGGGGGGCATTGGACGAGCAGTACTTC; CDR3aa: CASSLSPGGALDEQYF
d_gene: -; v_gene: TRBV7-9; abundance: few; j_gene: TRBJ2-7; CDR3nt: TGTGCCAGCAGCTTAATAACGGGGGCGGACGAGCAGTACTTC; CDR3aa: CASSLITGADEQYF
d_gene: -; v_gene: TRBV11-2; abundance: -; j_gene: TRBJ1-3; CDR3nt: TGTGCCAGCAGCCCAGTTTTGGGCAGTCGTGGAAACACCATATATTTT; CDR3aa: CASSPVLGSRGNTIYF
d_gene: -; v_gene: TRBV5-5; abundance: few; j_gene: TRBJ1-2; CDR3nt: TGTGCCAGCAGCTTTAGACAGGACCTGTATGGCTACACCTTC; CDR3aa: CASSFRQDLYGYTF
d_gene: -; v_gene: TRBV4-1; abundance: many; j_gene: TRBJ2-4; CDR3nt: TGCGCCAGCAGCCCAACCCCCGCAGGGTTTGGAAACATTCAGTACTTC; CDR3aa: CASSPTPAGFGNIQYF
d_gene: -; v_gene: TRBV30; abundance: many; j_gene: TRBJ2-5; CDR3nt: TGTGCCTGGAGTGTGGTCAGGGCGTACCAAGAGACCCAGTACTTC; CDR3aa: CAWSVVRAYQETQYF
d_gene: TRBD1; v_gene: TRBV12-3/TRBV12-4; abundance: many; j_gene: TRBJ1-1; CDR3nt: TGTGCCAGCAGTCACGGGGACAGGGAGAACACTGAAGCTTTCTTT; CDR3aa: CASSHGDRENTEAFF
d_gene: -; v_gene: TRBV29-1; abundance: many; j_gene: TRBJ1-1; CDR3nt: TGCAGCGTTGAGAGGGAAGCTTTCTTT; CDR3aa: CSVEREAFF
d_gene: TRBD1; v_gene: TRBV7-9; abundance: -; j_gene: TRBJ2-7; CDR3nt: TGTGCCAGCAGCTTAGGAAGACAGGGGAACGAGCAGTACTTC; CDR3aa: CASSLGRQGNEQYF
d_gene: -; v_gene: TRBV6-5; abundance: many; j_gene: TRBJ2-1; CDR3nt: TGTGCCAGCAGTTACTCGGAGGGAGAGGGTGAGGGTTACAATGAGCAGTTCTTC; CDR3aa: CASSYSEGEGEGYNEQFF